The present TCR beta chain was sequenced within a study of CD8+ T cells in alopecia areata. The sample holds a few counts of this clone. TCR sequencing used cDNA made by reverse transcription of extracted RNA. Clones were sequenced by immunoSEQ multiplex PCR, and TCRdb holds only the in-frame ones, with some missing. Of about 5,900 clones in the sample, more than 55% were seen once. The CDR3 contains 14 residues. V lost 2 bases, J lost 4 bases, and 2 bases stayed unmatched. Germline V lookup: CDR1 LNHDA, CDR2 SQIVND (reference sequence). Treatment specified: oral pan-JAK inhibitor, 5-10 mg twice daily. Alopecia areata patients had lesional scalp punch biopsies and peripheral blood taken from them.

The TCR was taken from a human donor with alopecia areata. This chain links TRBV19 with TRBJ1-2; 9 bases align to TRBD1. The material sequenced was skin, taken around week 31, from a patient treated with tofacitinib. The CDR3 loop reads CASSIPGQGYGYTF. The CDR3 DNA sequence: TGTGCCAGTAGTATACCGGGACAGGGCTATGGCTACACCTTC.